Listed here are 28 T cell receptor beta chains from one sample, sequenced in a study of blood T cell repertoires in COVID-19. TCRdb keeps only in-frame clones here, not all; method: immunoSEQ multiplex PCR. The sample shows approximately 41,000 clones, over 80% of them seen only once. The sequenced sample was peripheral blood. These receptor sequences come from a woman aged 40 to 50 with acute or convalescent COVID-19.

The chain is built from TRBV28 and TRBJ1-5, with D uncertain. Trimming took off 1 base at V and 0 bases at J, with 13 bases between the two ends. This CDR3 is built from 17 residues. Germline V gene data show CDR1 as MDHEN and CDR2 as SYDVKM. The CDR3 sequence: CASSLSPKLYSNQPQHF. For the CDR3, the DNA is TGTGCCAGCAGTTTATCCCCTAAACTTTATAGCAATCAGCCCCAGCATTTT.

The chain links TRBV7-8 to TRBJ1-6; no clear D. Trimming removed 1 base from V and 15 bases from J, with 7 bases in between. The CDR3 spans 11 residues. The germline V gene encodes CDR1 SGHVS and CDR2 FQNEAQ. This chain's CDR3 is CASSLVAGLHF. The CDR3 bases are TGTGCCAGCAGCTTAGTGGCAGGCCTCCACTTT.

The rearrangement joins TRBV2 to TRBJ1-2; perhaps TRBD1 as D (5 bases). Germline V gene sequence: CDR1 SNHLY, CDR2 FYNNEI. Trimming took off 6 bases at V and 0 bases at J, with 11 bases between the two ends. The CDR3 has 14 amino acids. CDR3 nucleotides: TGTGCCAGCAGATGGTCAGGGACTAACTATGGCTACACCTTC. Amino acid sequence: CASRWSGTNYGYTF. Full variable domain (outside the CDR3, taken from reference TRBV2 and TRBJ1-2): EPEVTQTPSHQVTQMGQEVILRCVPISNHLYFYWYRQILGQKVEFLVSFYNNEISEKSEIFDDQFSVERPDGSNFTLKIRSTKLEDSAMYFCASRWSGTNYGYTFGSGTRLTVV.

The genes are TRBV5-1 and TRBJ1-5; D gene unclear. The V end was cut by 0 bases, the J end by 5 bases, with 6 bases between. Germline CDR1 is SGHRS and CDR2 is YFSETQ. This CDR3 region has 13 residues. In DNA form, the CDR3 reads TGCGCCAGCAGCTTGGATCCGGATCAGCCCCAGCATTTT. Translating it yields CASSLDPDQPQHF.

The chain is built from TRBV7-9 and TRBJ2-3, with 8 bases fitting TRBD1. CDR3 length: 16 amino acids. Trimming removed 5 bases from V and 3 bases from J; junction bases left unmatched: 10. Germline V gives CDR1 SEHNR, CDR2 FQNEAQ (reference sequence). CDR3 loop: CASSLTRTGSTDTQYF. CDR3 DNA: TGTGCCAGCAGCCTTACCCGGACAGGGAGTACAGATACGCAGTATTTT.

In this sample, this clone turned up a few times. The rearrangement links TRBV4-1 to TRBJ1-1; the D gene is possibly TRBD1 (5 bases). The CDR3 has 15 amino acids. The V gene lost 0 bases and the J gene lost 6 bases, with 14 bases spanning the gap. Germline values: CDR1 MGHRA, CDR2 YSYEKL. The CDR3 DNA is TGCGCCAGCAGCCAAGATAAGTCAGGGTCCGCTGAAGCTTTCTTT. Amino acid sequence: CASSQDKSGSAEAFF.

The chain joins TRBV19 to TRBJ2-3; 9 bases align to TRBD1. J lost 4 bases, V lost 3 bases, and 8 bases had no gene match. Germline lookup yields CDR1 LNHDA and CDR2 SQIVND (reference sequence). The CDR3 spans 16 residues. As DNA, the CDR3 is TGTGCCAGTAGTATGACACAGGGGGCGAGCGCAGATACGCAGTATTTT. Protein: CASSMTQGASADTQYF.

The J gene is TRBJ1-1, the V gene TRBV29-1; TRBD1 might be the D (5 bases). This CDR3 has 14 residues. V gave up 1 base and J gave up 3 bases, with 12 bases separating them. Germline V lookup: CDR1 SQVTM, CDR2 ANQGSEA. CDR3 amino acids: CSVEGPGGDTEAFF. The CDR3 DNA reads TGCAGCGTTGAAGGTCCGGGAGGGGACACTGAAGCTTTCTTT.

The J gene is TRBJ1-2, the V gene TRBV7-3, with 8 bases identical to TRBD1. Losses at the gene ends were 5 bases for V and 8 bases for J; bases not matched to a gene: 13. This CDR3 region has 15 residues. In germline, CDR1 is SGHTA, CDR2 FQGTGA. Written as DNA, the CDR3 is TGTGCCAGCAGCGCCGGGGACAGGCGCTCCTTAGGCTACACCTTC. It specifies CASSAGDRRSLGYTF.

The chain is built from TRBV3-1 (or the pseudogene TRBV3-2) and TRBJ1-4, with 12 nucleotides matching TRBD1. The V gene end was trimmed by 3 bases and the J gene end by 8 bases; junction bases not matched to a gene: 7. This CDR3 region has 16 residues. Germline CDR1 LGHDT, CDR2 YNNKEL (reference sequence). DNA for the CDR3: TGTGCCAGCAGCCACCCGGGACAGGGGGCTCGCGAAAAACTGTTTTTT. Its translation is CASSHPGQGAREKLFF.

The rearrangement joins TRBV4-2 to TRBJ2-3, with D hard to call. V lost 5 bases and J 6 bases, leaving 9 bases between the germline ends. This CDR3 region has 12 residues. Germline CDR1 reads LGHNA; CDR2 reads YNFKEQ. The CDR3 sequence is CASSSLADTQYF. The CDR3 DNA reads TGTGCCAGCAGCTCCCTGGCCGATACGCAGTATTTT.

The rearrangement joins TRBV25-1 to TRBJ1-6, with 8 positions matching TRBD1. This CDR3 region has 14 residues. Unmatched junction bases numbered 5, after V lost 6 bases and J lost 7 bases. Germline CDR1 and CDR2: MGHDK and SYGVNS. As DNA, the CDR3 is TGTGCCAGCAGGGCCGGACAGGGCAATTCACCCCTCCACTTT. This gives the protein CASRAGQGNSPLHF.

The gene calls are TRBV21-1 and TRBJ2-1; the table assigns TRBD1, which was not confirmed against the DNA. TRBV21-1 is flagged as a pseudogene. The CDR3 loop spans 16 amino acids. The CDR3 region has the DNA TGTGCCAGCAGCAAGTGGCCAGGGGCAAAATACAATGAGCAGTTCTTC. Translating gives CASSKWPGAKYNEQFF.

The rearrangement joins TRBV27 to TRBJ2-2; 7 nucleotides agree with TRBD1. The CDR3 has 14 residues. The V segment lost 3 bases and the J segment 7 bases; nucleotides outside the gene matches: 5. Germline V gene lookup returns CDR1 MNHEY and CDR2 SMNVEV (reference sequence). CDR3: CASSFSWTGGELFF. As DNA, the CDR3 is TGTGCCAGCAGTTTCTCATGGACAGGCGGGGAGCTGTTTTTT.

V usage is TRBV28 and J usage is TRBJ2-3; D gene ambiguous. The V end was cut by 4 bases, the J end by 0 bases, with 11 bases between. The CDR3 runs 15 residues. CDR1 MDHEN and CDR2 SYDVKM come from the germline V gene. The CDR3 region is CASSSRITSTDTQYF. The CDR3 DNA reads as TGTGCCAGCAGTTCCCGAATTACTAGCACAGATACGCAGTATTTT.

The chain employs TRBV2 and TRBJ2-2, with a possible D match to TRBD1 (5 bases). The ends were cut back, 2 bases at V and 4 bases at J, with 5 bases in the middle. The CDR3 is 13 residues long. The germline CDR1 and CDR2 sequences are SNHLY and FYNNEI. The DNA of the CDR3 is TGTGCCAGCAGTGAACAGGGCACCGGGGAGCTGTTTTTT. This gives the protein CASSEQGTGELFF.

The CDR3: CASSLALGQGRWTGELFF. CDR3 DNA: TGTGCCAGCAGCTTAGCGCTGGGACAGGGACGGTGGACCGGGGAGCTGTTTTTT. The chain joins TRBV7-9 to TRBJ2-2, with 9 nucleotides matching TRBD1. The germline gives CDR1 SEHNR, CDR2 FQNEAQ (reference sequence). Losses at the gene ends were 0 bases for V and 5 bases for J; bases not matched to a gene: 10. The CDR3 totals 18 residues.

V usage is TRBV10-2 and J usage is TRBJ2-1; 7 nucleotides line up with TRBD2. The CDR3 extends over 15 amino acids. After removal of 6 bases from V and 7 bases from J, the junction contained 12 bases not matched to a gene. Per germline, CDR1 WSHSY and CDR2 SAAADI. CDR3 in DNA: TGCGCCAGCAGGGGGGGGGACGGTAAGGGGAATGAGCAGTTCTTC. The encoded protein is CASRGGDGKGNEQFF.

This chain links TRBV10-3 with TRBJ1-1; D perhaps matches TRBD1 (5 bases). The length of the CDR3 is 16 residues. Trimming removed 0 bases from V and 7 bases from J, with 18 bases in between. Per germline, CDR1 ENHRY and CDR2 SYGVKD. The chain's CDR3 is CAISESTRDSGLEAFF. The CDR3 DNA follows: TGTGCCATCAGTGAGTCGACTCGGGACTCGGGACTTGAAGCTTTCTTT.

This chain links TRBV6-5 with TRBJ1-5, with a possible D match to TRBD1 (6 bases). Germline lookup yields CDR1 MNHEY and CDR2 SVGAGI. The CDR3 length is 14 residues. Deletions cut 7 bases from V and 5 bases from J, with 15 bases between. CDR3 loop: CASTHRERDQPQHF. As DNA, the CDR3 is TGTGCCAGCACTCACAGGGAAAGAGATCAGCCCCAGCATTTT.

The genes are TRBV15 and TRBJ1-3, with TRBD1 identical over 9 bases. The junction had 3 bases not matched to a gene; V was cut back by 0 bases and J by 0 bases. CDR3 length: 17 amino acids. The germline gives CDR1 LNHNV, CDR2 YYDKDF (reference sequence). The CDR3 sequence is CATSRDGQGSSGNTIYF. CDR3 in DNA: TGTGCCACCAGCAGAGACGGACAGGGGTCCTCTGGAAACACCATATATTTT.

This chain links TRBV28 with TRBJ2-5; a weak D match, TRBD2 (6 bases). Germline values: CDR1 MDHEN, CDR2 SYDVKM. This CDR3 is built from 15 residues. V lost 3 bases and J 1 base, leaving 12 bases between the germline ends. The CDR3 coding sequence is TGTGCCAGCAGTTTTCTTATCGGGGGCCAAGAGACCCAGTACTTC. Its translation is CASSFLIGGQETQYF.

The rearrangement uses TRBV24-1 and TRBJ1-4; 8 nucleotides match TRBD1. Trimming removed 4 bases from V and 4 bases from J; junction bases left unmatched: 4. The CDR3 sequence is 15 residues long. The germline gives CDR1 KGHDR, CDR2 SFDVKD. Written as DNA, the CDR3 is TGTGCCACCAGTGACTGGGGACAGGATAATGAAAAACTGTTTTTT. Encoded protein: CATSDWGQDNEKLFF.

This clone appeared a few times. The gene calls are TRBV7-3 and TRBJ2-1; the D gene is possibly TRBD2 (6 bases). Looked up from germline, CDR1 is SGHTA and CDR2 is FQGTGA. The CDR3 loop spans 15 amino acids. V shed 2 bases and J shed 4 bases, with 12 bases lying between them. The chain's CDR3 is CASSLFPGVYNEQFF. In DNA, the CDR3 is TGTGCCAGCAGCTTATTCCCGGGGGTATACAATGAGCAGTTCTTC.

The genes are TRBV30 and TRBJ1-2, with D hard to call. This CDR3 contains 15 residues. With 4 bases removed from V and 4 bases from J, the gap between germline ends came to 19 bases. Germline CDR1 is GTSNPN and CDR2 is SVGIG (reference sequence). The CDR3 region is CAWMGREEGRYGYTF. The CDR3 DNA is TGTGCCTGGATGGGGAGGGAGGAGGGTCGCTATGGCTACACCTTC.

The rearrangement links TRBV30 to TRBJ1-2; D may be TRBD1 (5 bases). V lost 3 bases to trimming and J lost 6 bases, with 14 bases between them. Germline V CDR1 and CDR2: GTSNPN, SVGIG (reference sequence). This CDR3 is built from 13 residues. The CDR3 DNA sequence: TGTGCCTGGAGGCGGACATGGGGTGATGGCTACACCTTC. It specifies CAWRRTWGDGYTF. Complete variable domain (other parts from reference TRBV30 and TRBJ1-2): SQTIHQWPATLVQPVGSPLSLECTVEGTSNPNLYWYRQAAGRGLQLLFYSVGIGQISSEVPQNLSASRPQDRQFILSSKKLLLSDSGFYLCAWRRTWGDGYTFGSGTRLTVV.

This clone is a singleton in its sample. The chain combines TRBV5-1 with TRBJ1-1, with D perhaps matching TRBD1 (6 bases). The germline CDR1 and CDR2 sequences are SGHRS and YFSETQ. This CDR3 contains 14 residues. The V end was cut by 4 bases, the J end by 1 base, with 11 bases between. CDR3 DNA sequence: TGCGCCAGCAGCCCGGGACACCAGAACACTGAAGCTTTCTTT. It translates to CASSPGHQNTEAFF.

The chain couples TRBV20-1 to TRBJ2-3; 13 bases line up with TRBD2. Trimming cost V 5 bases and J 5 bases; bases outside gene matches: 7. The CDR3 spans 15 residues. Per the germline V gene, CDR1 is DFQATT and CDR2 is SNEGSKA (reference sequence). CDR3 in DNA: TGCAGTGCTGGTGAGGGACTAGCGGGGAAAGATACGCAGTATTTT. Protein product: CSAGEGLAGKDTQYF.